This passage covers 8 T cell receptor beta chains from one sample sequenced in a study of cytomegalovirus exposure and HLA in healthy donors. The PCR was carried out with 60 Vbeta primers and 13 Jbeta primers. Method: immunoSEQ multiplex PCR; TCRdb's copy keeps in-frame clones and lacks some. The data contain 180,000 or so clones, roughly 80% of them seen just once; the ten biggest clones take up about 7.7%. The sequenced sample consisted of PBMCs. Receptors originate from a woman in her 40s in good health and CMV-seropositive.

The chain joins TRBV25-1 to TRBJ2-5; 13 bases map to TRBD2. This CDR3 is 18 amino acids long. The germline V gene encodes CDR1 MGHDK and CDR2 SYGVNS. J was trimmed by 5 bases and V by 4 bases; bases with no gene match: 13. In nucleotides, the CDR3 is TGTGCCAGCAGTGTCCCCGGACTAGCGGGAGCTCGTAGGGAGACCCAGTACTTC. Translation: CASSVPGLAGARRETQYF. The full variable domain, its missing parts supplied by reference TRBV25-1 and TRBJ2-5, is EADIYQTPRYLVIGTGKKITLECSQTMGHDKMYWYQQDPGMELHLIHYSYGVNSTEKGDLSSESTVSRIRTEHFPLTLESARPSHTSQYLCASSVPGLAGARRETQYFGPGTRLLVL.

This chain connects TRBV19 to TRBJ2-3, with a tentative D call TRBD1 (8 bases). Trimming pared 6 bases from V and 1 base from J, leaving 20 bases between. The germline V gene has CDR1 LNHDA and CDR2 SQIVND (reference sequence). This CDR3 is built from 17 residues. CDR3 in amino acids: CASSGRWWGQGTDTQYF. The CDR3 region has the DNA TGTGCCAGTAGCGGGAGGTGGTGGGGACAGGGCACAGATACGCAGTATTTT.

The chain uses TRBV11-2 and TRBJ2-5, with D tentatively TRBD2 (5 bases). The CDR3 sequence is 13 residues long. Trimming removed 5 bases at V and 5 bases at J, with 12 bases between. Per germline, CDR1 SGHAT and CDR2 FQNNGV. The CDR3 coding sequence is TGTGCCAGCAGCCAGATCTCGGGGGAGACCCAGTACTTC. This codes for CASSQISGETQYF.

Only a few counts were recorded for this clone. The rearrangement links TRBV28 to TRBJ2-7; D possibly corresponds to TRBD2 (6 bases). This CDR3 is built from 15 residues. Trimming removed 3 bases from V and 0 bases from J, with 12 bases in between. Looked up from germline, CDR1 is MDHEN and CDR2 is SYDVKM. The DNA of the CDR3 is TGTGCCAGCAGTTTTGTGGGGGGAATCTCCTACGAGCAGTACTTC. Its translation: CASSFVGGISYEQYF.

The gene calls are TRBV19 and TRBJ2-7; D may be TRBD1 (5 bases). This CDR3 has 13 amino acids. Trimming pared 3 bases from V and 6 bases from J, leaving 12 bases between. The germline gives CDR1 LNHDA, CDR2 SQIVND (reference sequence). The CDR3 nucleotides read TGTGCCAGTAGTATCCTCGGACAAGGCGAGCAGTACTTC. It encodes CASSILGQGEQYF.

This clone was seen just once. The gene calls are TRBV6-5 and TRBJ2-7; 9 positions match TRBD2. CDR3 size: 15 residues. Germline assignment: CDR1 MNHEY and CDR2 SVGAGI. J lost 6 bases, V lost 0 bases, and 6 bases had no gene match. CDR3: CASSYSGRGRAEQYF. The CDR3 DNA follows: TGTGCCAGCAGTTACTCGGGACGCGGGAGGGCCGAGCAGTACTTC.

This sequence joins TRBV6-5 and TRBJ2-3; D call uncertain. Germline V gene sequence: CDR1 MNHEY, CDR2 SVGAGI. With 4 bases removed from V and 9 bases from J, the gap between germline ends came to 8 bases. This CDR3 has 11 amino acids. CDR3 in amino acids: CASSSRVTQYF. For the CDR3, the DNA is TGTGCCAGCAGTTCGAGAGTGACGCAGTATTTT.

J is TRBJ2-5 and V is TRBV2; tentative D call: TRBD1 (5 bases). This CDR3 is built from 16 residues. V shed 7 bases and J shed 4 bases, with 22 bases lying between them. The germline V gene encodes CDR1 SNHLY and CDR2 FYNNEI. The CDR3 region is CASTPGQPSVVETQYF. The CDR3 DNA reads TGTGCCAGCACCCCCGGACAACCAAGTGTAGTAGAGACCCAGTACTTC.